The T cell receptor (beta chain) described here comes from a study of beta chain features in type 1 diabetes. General study results and limits: All four CD4+ subsets from Type 1 diabetes patients carried moderately but significantly shorter TCRB CDR3s.

The V end was cut by 3 bases, the J end by 0 bases, with 13 bases between. CDR3 size: 15 residues. Germline CDR1 is SGHRS and CDR2 is YFSETQ. The table lists this clone with a few counts. The target antigen is unknown. The whole isolated RNA underwent reverse transcription, so sequencing captured expressed TCRB transcripts. Measured with immunoSEQ multiplex PCR; TCRdb has only the in-frame clones, and not every one. The repertoire holds some 640,000 clones, about 14% seen once, with 0.03% to 0.045% in the top ten. V and J are TRBV5-1 and TRBJ2-7; a possible D gene is TRBD1 (6 bases). This TCR was sampled from a man aged 18 to 30 with type 1 diabetes. Sample: naive CD4+ T cells from blood. The CDR3 bases are TGCGCCAGCAGCTGGGGTGGGGGCAGCTCCTACGAGCAGTACTTC. Protein sequence: CASSWGGGSSYEQYF.